The 3 T cell receptor beta chains reported below all come from one sample, sequenced in a study of blood T cell repertoires in COVID-19. Produced via immunoSEQ multiplex PCR; TCRdb's table is partial and in-frame only. This table holds some 250,000 clones, less than 90% found once. Material: peripheral blood. The receptors derive from a woman in her 30s with COVID-19, enrolled during active disease.

The rearrangement joins TRBV27 to TRBJ2-7; D is uncertain. V was trimmed by 4 bases and J by 1 base, leaving 8 bases between them. The CDR3 loop spans 13 amino acids. Germline CDR1 and CDR2: MNHEY and SMNVEV (reference sequence). The CDR3 here is CASSSHSSYEQYF. The CDR3, as DNA: TGTGCCAGCAGTTCCCACAGTTCCTACGAGCAGTACTTC.

The gene calls are TRBV6-5 and TRBJ1-2; D is uncertain. This CDR3 has 12 residues. V lost 2 bases to trimming and J lost 4 bases, with 5 bases between them. Germline V gene lookup returns CDR1 MNHEY and CDR2 SVGAGI. CDR3 region: CASSYRGYGYTF. Written as DNA, the CDR3 is TGTGCCAGCAGTTACCGGGGCTATGGCTACACCTTC.

The rearrangement uses TRBV4-1 and TRBJ2-3; unclear D gene. The germline CDR1 and CDR2 sequences are MGHRA and YSYEKL. CDR3 length: 15 amino acids. Trimming stripped 0 bases from V and 7 bases from J, with 14 bases between. DNA of the CDR3: TGCGCCAGCAGCCAAGAACCGTTACCAGGTAATACGCAGTATTTT. Translating gives CASSQEPLPGNTQYF.